This record looks at one T cell receptor beta chain sequence and its context. Antigen unknown. PCR amplification relied on 60 Vbeta primers (plus 13 Jbeta primers). TCRdb's copy holds only in-frame clones and misses some; the assay was immunoSEQ multiplex PCR. The table records 150,000 or so clones, 74% of them present only once. The data were taken from a study of cytomegalovirus exposure and HLA in healthy donors. Study-level results: Later analysis associated a missense DCLRE1C variant with TCR beta V- and J-gene trimming. The majority of TCR sequences were rare, yet some public TCRs appeared in many donors.

This CDR3 has 15 residues. V lost 1 base, J lost 0 bases, and 8 bases lay in between. The germline V gene encodes CDR1 SGHRS and CDR2 YFSETQ. The rearrangement joins TRBV5-1 to TRBJ2-1; D unresolved. This TCR was sampled from a young man in good health and CMV-seronegative. The sequenced sample was PBMCs. The CDR3 DNA reads TGCGCCAGCAGCTTGCGGGTAACCTCCTACAATGAGCAGTTCTTC. It codes for CASSLRVTSYNEQFF.